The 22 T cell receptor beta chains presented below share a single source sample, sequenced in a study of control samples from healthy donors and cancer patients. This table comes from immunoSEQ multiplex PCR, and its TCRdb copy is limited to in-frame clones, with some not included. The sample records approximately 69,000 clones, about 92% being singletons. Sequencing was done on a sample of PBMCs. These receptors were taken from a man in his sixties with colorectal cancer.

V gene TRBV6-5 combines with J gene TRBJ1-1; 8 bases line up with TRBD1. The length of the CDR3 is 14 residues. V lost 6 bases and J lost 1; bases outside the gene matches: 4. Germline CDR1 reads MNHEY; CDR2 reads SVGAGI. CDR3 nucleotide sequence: TGTGCCAGCAGCGCTGGGACAGGGAACACTGAAGCTTTCTTT. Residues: CASSAGTGNTEAFF.

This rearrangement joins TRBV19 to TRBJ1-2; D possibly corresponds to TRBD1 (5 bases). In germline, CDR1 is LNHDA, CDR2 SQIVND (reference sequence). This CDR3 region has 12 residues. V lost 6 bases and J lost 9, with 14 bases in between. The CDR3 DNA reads TGTGCCAGTAGCCGGGGCCTTTTAAGCTACACCTTC. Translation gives CASSRGLLSYTF.

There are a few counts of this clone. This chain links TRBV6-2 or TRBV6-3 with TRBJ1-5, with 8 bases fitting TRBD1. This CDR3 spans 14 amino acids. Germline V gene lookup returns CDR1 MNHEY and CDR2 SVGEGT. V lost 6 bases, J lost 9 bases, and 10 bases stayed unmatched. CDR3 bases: TGTGCCAGCAGCCTCCGGGACAGGTCCGGGCCCCAGCATTTT. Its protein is CASSLRDRSGPQHF.

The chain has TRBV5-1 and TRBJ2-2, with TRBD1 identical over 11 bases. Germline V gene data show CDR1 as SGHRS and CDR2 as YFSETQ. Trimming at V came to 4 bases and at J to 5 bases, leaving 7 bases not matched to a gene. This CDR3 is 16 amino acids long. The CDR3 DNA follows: TGCGCCAGCAGCCTGGACAGGGGGCCGGGTACCGGGGAGCTGTTTTTT. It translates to CASSLDRGPGTGELFF.

The CDR3 DNA is TGTGCCAGCAGCTCCACCGCGGGGATAGCTAACTATGGCTACACCTTC. It translates to CASSSTAGIANYGYTF. The chain recombines TRBV7-6 with TRBJ1-2; D remains unclear. V was trimmed by 4 bases and J by 0 bases, leaving 15 bases between them. The CDR3 runs to 16 residues. CDR1 and CDR2 (germline): SGHVS, FNYEAQ.

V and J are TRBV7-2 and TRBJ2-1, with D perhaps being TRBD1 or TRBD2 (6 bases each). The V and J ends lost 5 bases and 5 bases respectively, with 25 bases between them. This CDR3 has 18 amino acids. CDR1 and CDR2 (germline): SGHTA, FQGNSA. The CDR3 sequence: CASSPPPGDPGVNNEQFF. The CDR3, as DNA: TGTGCCAGCAGCCCACCGCCGGGGGACCCAGGGGTGAACAATGAGCAGTTCTTC.

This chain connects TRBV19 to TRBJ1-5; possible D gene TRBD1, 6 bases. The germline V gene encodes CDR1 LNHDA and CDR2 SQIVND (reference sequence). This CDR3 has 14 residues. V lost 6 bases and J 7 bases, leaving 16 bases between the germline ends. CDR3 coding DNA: TGTGCCAGTAGATCGGGGGGCGCGGGCCAGCCCCAGCATTTT. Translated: CASRSGGAGQPQHF.

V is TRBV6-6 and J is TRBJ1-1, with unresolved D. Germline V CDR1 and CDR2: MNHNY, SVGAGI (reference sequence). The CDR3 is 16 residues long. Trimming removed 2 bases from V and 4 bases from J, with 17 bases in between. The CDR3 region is CASSYDGLPLGTEAFF. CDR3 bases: TGTGCCAGCAGTTACGACGGCTTGCCCCTGGGCACTGAAGCTTTCTTT.

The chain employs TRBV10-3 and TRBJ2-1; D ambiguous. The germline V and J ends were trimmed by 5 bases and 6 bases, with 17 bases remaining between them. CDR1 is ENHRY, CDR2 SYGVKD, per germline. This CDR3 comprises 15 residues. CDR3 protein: CAISTHEELSNEQFF. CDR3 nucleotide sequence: TGTGCCATCAGTACCCATGAAGAACTGTCCAATGAGCAGTTCTTC.

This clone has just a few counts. CDR3 DNA sequence: TGTGCCACCAGCAGGGACCCTGGGACAACACACGAGCAGTACTTC. Its protein product is CATSRDPGTTHEQYF. This chain connects TRBV15 to TRBJ2-7; D perhaps matches TRBD1 (6 bases). Trimming left V 3 bases short and J 5 bases short, with 17 bases between. Germline assignment: CDR1 LNHNV and CDR2 YYDKDF (reference sequence). This CDR3 is 15 amino acids long. Supplemented by reference TRBV15 and TRBJ2-7, the full variable domain reads DAMVIQNPRYQVTQFGKPVTLSCSQTLNHNVMYWYQQKSSQAPKLLFHYYDKDFNNEADTPDNFQSRRPNTSFCFLDIRSPGLGDTAMYLCATSRDPGTTHEQYFGPGTRLTVT.

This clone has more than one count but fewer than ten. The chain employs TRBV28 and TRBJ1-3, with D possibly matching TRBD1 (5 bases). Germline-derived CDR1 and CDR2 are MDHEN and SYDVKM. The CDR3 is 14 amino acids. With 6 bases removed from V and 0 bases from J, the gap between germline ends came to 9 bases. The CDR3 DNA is TGTGCCAGCAGCCTAGGACACTCTGGAAACACCATATATTTT. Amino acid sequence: CASSLGHSGNTIYF.

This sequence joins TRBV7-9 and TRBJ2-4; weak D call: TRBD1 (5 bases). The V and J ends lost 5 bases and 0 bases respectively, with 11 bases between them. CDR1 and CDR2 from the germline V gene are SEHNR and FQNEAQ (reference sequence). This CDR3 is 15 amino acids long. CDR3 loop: CASSRQGVAKNIQYF. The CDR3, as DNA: TGTGCCAGCAGCCGTCAGGGTGTAGCCAAAAACATTCAGTACTTC.

The CDR3 bases are TGTGCCAGCAGTGACCAGACAGGGGGATCTCAGCCCCAGCATTTT. It codes for CASSDQTGGSQPQHF. V is TRBV6-1 and J is TRBJ1-5; TRBD1 agrees at 9 bases. From germline, CDR1 is MNHNS and CDR2 SASEGT. V lost 3 bases, J lost 6 bases, and 6 bases stayed unmatched. The length of the CDR3 is 15 residues.

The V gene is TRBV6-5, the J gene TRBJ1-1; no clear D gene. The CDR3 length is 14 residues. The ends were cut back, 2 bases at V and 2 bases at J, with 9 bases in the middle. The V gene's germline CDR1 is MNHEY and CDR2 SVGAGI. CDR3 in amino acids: CASSYVGSNTEAFF. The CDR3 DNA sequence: TGTGCCAGCAGTTACGTCGGAAGCAACACTGAAGCTTTCTTT.

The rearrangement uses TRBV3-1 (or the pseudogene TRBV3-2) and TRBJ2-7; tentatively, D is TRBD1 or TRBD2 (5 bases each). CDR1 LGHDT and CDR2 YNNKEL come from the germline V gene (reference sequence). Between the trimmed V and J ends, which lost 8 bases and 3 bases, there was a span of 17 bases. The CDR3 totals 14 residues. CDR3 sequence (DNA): TGTGCCAGCGGAGGACATCCCTTTAGCTACGAGCAGTACTTC. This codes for CASGGHPFSYEQYF.

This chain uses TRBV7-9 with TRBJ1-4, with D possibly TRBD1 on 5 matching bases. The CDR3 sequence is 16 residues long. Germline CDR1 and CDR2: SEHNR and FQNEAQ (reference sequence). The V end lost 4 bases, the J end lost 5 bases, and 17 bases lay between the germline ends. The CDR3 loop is CASSSPSGTGNEKLFF. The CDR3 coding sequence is TGTGCCAGCAGCTCCCCATCCGGGACGGGAAATGAAAAACTGTTTTTT.

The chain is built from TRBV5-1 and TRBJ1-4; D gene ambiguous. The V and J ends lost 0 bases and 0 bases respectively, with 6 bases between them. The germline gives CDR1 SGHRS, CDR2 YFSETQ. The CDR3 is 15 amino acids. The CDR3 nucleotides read TGCGCCAGCAGCTTGGGACTCGCAACTAATGAAAAACTGTTTTTT. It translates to CASSLGLATNEKLFF.

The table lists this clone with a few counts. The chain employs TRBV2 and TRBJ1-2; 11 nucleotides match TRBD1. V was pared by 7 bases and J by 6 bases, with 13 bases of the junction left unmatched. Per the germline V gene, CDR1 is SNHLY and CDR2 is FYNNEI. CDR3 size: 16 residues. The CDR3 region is CASIRPPGQGGDGYTF. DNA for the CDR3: TGTGCCAGCATCCGCCCCCCGGGACAGGGGGGGGATGGCTACACCTTC.

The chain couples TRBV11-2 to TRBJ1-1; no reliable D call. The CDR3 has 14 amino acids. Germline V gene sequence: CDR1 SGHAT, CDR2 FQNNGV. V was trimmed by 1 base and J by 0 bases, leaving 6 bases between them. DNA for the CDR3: TGTGCCAGCAGCTTAGTGCGATTGAACACTGAAGCTTTCTTT. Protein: CASSLVRLNTEAFF.

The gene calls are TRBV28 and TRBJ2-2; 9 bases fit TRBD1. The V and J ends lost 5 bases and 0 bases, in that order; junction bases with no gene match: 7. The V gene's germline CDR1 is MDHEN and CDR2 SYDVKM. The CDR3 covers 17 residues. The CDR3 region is CASSPGTGRANTGELFF. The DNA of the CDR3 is TGTGCCAGCAGTCCCGGGACAGGGCGGGCGAACACCGGGGAGCTGTTTTTT.

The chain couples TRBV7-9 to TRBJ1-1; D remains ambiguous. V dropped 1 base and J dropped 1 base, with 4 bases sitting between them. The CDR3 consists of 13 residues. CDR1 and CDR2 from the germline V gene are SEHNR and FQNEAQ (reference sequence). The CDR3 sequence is CASSLVRNTEAFF. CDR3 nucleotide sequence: TGTGCCAGCAGCTTAGTTCGGAACACTGAAGCTTTCTTT.

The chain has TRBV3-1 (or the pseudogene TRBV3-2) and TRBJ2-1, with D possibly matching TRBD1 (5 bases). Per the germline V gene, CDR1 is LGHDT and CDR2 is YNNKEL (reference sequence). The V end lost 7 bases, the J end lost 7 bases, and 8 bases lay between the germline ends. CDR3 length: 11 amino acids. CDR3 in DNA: TGTGCCAGCACAGGGTCAAATGAGCAGTTCTTC. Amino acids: CASTGSNEQFF.